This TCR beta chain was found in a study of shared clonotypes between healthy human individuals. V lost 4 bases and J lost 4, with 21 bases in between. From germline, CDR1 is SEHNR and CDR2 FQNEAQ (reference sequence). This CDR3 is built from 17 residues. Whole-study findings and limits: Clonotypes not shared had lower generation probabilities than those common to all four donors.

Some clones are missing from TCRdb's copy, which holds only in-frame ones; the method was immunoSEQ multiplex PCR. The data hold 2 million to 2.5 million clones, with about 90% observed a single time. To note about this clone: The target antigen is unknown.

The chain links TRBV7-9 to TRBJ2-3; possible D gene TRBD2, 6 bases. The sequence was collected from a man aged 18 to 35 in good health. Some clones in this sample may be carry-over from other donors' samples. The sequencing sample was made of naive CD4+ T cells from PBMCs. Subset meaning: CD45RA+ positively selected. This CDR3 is CASSSFRDSQGPDTQYF. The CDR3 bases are TGTGCCAGCAGCTCCTTCCGGGACTCCCAAGGCCCAGATACGCAGTATTTT.